These T cell receptor beta chains were read from a single sample in a study of shared clonotypes between healthy human individuals. Profiling relied on immunoSEQ multiplex PCR, and the TCRdb table lists in-frame clones only, not all of them. The repertoire holds roughly 1,500,000 clones, around 98.5% seen once, with over 0.3% in the top ten. Sample: naive CD4+ T cells sorted from blood. The receptors originated from a man aged 25-40 years in good health. CDR3s include the opening cysteine and the closing phenylalanine or tryptophan. Fields, in order: J gene, V gene, CDR3 protein.

>TRBJ2-7|TRBV7-2
CASSEAGGSYEQYF
>TRBJ1-5|TRBV6-5
CASRGQGARQPQHF
>TRBJ2-1|TRBV23-1
CARPRGGSYNEQFF
>TRBJ2-3|TRBV18
CASSPIHKHRADTQYF
>TRBJ1-1|TRBV30
CALQPGQGAGNTEAFF
>TRBJ2-7|TRBV6-1
CASSESSGAKVYEQYF
>TRBJ2-1|TRBV5-4
CASSLPGYEQFF
>TRBJ2-7|TRBV6-1
CASSRRDGTSYEQYF
>TRBJ2-7|TRBV9
CASSVLCAAYEQYF
>TRBJ2-7|TRBV5-6
CASSLPASYEQYF
>TRBJ1-1|TRBV28
CASAGHASLVGKAFF
>TRBJ2-3|TRBV18
CASSPRVTGLGTDTQYF
>TRBJ1-1|TRBV28
CASSLSPLTGHGPKAFF
>TRBJ2-7|TRBV18
CASSPPRTEYEQYF
>TRBJ2-2|TRBV29-1
CSGGHNTGELFF
>TRBJ2-2|TRBV5-6
CASSFMSTGTGELFF
>TRBJ2-5|TRBV6-1
CASRSRVDIQYF
>TRBJ2-1|TRBV4-3
CASSQGDRGSYNEQFF
>TRBJ2-5|TRBV5-8
CASSLDSEETQYF
>TRBJ2-5|TRBV5-8
CASSLGRGETQYF
>TRBJ2-1|TRBV18
CASSPPYNEQFF
>TRBJ2-2|TRBV9
CASSPRGVAGGTGELFF
>TRBJ2-1|TRBV7-2
CASSLVGGNEQFF
>TRBJ2-7|TRBV5-1
CASSLRGKGHYEQYF
>TRBJ1-1|TRBV7-2
CASRVRGGSEAFF
>TRBJ1-1|TRBV5-5
CASSRNPSWGLNTEAFF
>TRBJ2-7|TRBV6-6
CASSYPPGLGYEQYF